A selection of T cell receptor beta chains follows, all from one sample in a study of beta chain features in type 1 diabetes. Here immunoSEQ multiplex PCR was the method, and the copy in TCRdb shows in-frame clones only, minus some. There are 600,000 to 700,000 clones in the sample; around 12% occur only once, and more than 0.09% lies in the top ten. The material sequenced was naive CD4+ T cells from blood. These receptors originate from a man aged 25-45 years with type 1 diabetes. Each CDR3 is given with its conserved first and last residue. The D gene is left open where the match is weak. Some rows have no size entry. The others give once, few or many, or a class for an expanded clone.

clone_size,d_call,j_call,v_call,cdr3_nt,cdr3_aa
.,TRBD2,TRBJ2-7,TRBV14,TGTGCCAGCAGCCAAGAGGTTTGGCGGGGGAGGTACGAGCAGTACTTC,CASSQEVWRGRYEQYF
few,TRBD1,TRBJ2-2,TRBV18,TGTGCCAGCTCACCGCAGGGGGCCACCACCGGGGAGCTGTTTTTT,CASSPQGATTGELFF
few,.,TRBJ1-4,TRBV30,TGTGCCTGGAGTGGGGGGCCCGGGGAAAAACTGTTTTTT,CAWSGGPGEKLFF
.,.,TRBJ1-6,TRBV4-3,TGCGCCAGCAGCCAAGAAGCCCGCTCACCCCTCCACTTT,CASSQEARSPLHF
few,.,TRBJ1-6,TRBV27,TGTGCCAGCTCAACCCGGGACACTTATAATTCACCCCTCCACTTT,CASSTRDTYNSPLHF
.,TRBD1,TRBJ1-4,TRBV30,TGTGCCTGGAGTGTACGAGTCGGGACAGGGGGCCTCGGTGAAAAACTGTTTTTT,CAWSVRVGTGGLGEKLFF
few,TRBD1,TRBJ1-4,TRBV29-1,TGCAGCGTTTCCAGGGGGCTTGGTGAAAAACTGTTTTTT,CSVSRGLGEKLFF
.,.,TRBJ2-7,TRBV4-2,TGTGCCAGCAGCCAAGTAGGAAGGTTGCCGGGCGAGCAGTACTTC,CASSQVGRLPGEQYF
.,TRBD1,TRBJ1-5,TRBV5-1,TGCGCCAGCAGCCCGACAGGGGAAAGGAATCAGCCCCAGCATTTT,CASSPTGERNQPQHF
few,TRBD2,TRBJ2-3,TRBV19,TGTGCCAGTAGTACCCTTATGACTAGCAGCGATACGCAGTATTTT,CASSTLMTSSDTQYF
.,.,TRBJ1-3,TRBV4-3,TGCGCCAGCAGCCAAGACTGGGATAATACGGACACCATATATTTT,CASSQDWDNTDTIYF
.,TRBD1,TRBJ1-2,TRBV23-1,TGCGCCAGCAGCCGTCACAGGGGAGCCTATGGCTACACCTTC,CASSRHRGAYGYTF
few,.,TRBJ2-5,TRBV25-1,TGTGCCAGCAGTGAAAACCCAGGGGGGATAGGGTCGCAGACCCAGTACTTC,CASSENPGGIGSQTQYF
.,TRBD2,TRBJ2-1,TRBV6-1,TGTGCCATCAGTGGACTAGCGGGGGACAATGAGCAGTTCTTC,CAISGLAGDNEQFF
.,.,TRBJ2-1,TRBV7-9,TGTGCCAGCAGCTTAGGTCCGTACAATGAGCAGTTCTTC,CASSLGPYNEQFF
few,.,TRBJ2-5,TRBV9,TGTGCCAGCAGCGTAACCCCGGGGGGCGCAGAGGGAACAGAGACCCAGTACTTC,CASSVTPGGAEGTETQYF
.,.,TRBJ1-1,TRBV20-1,TGCAGTGCTCCCTTGGACGAGGGAGCTTTCTTT,CSAPLDEGAFF
.,.,TRBJ2-1,TRBV5-1,TGCGCCAGCAGTCCTCCCCGAGCCCACAATGAGCAGTTCTTC,CASSPPRAHNEQFF
once,.,TRBJ2-1,TRBV29-1,TGCAGCATTAATTCTCGTCACTCAAGCTCCTACAATGAGCAGTTCTTC,CSINSRHSSSYNEQFF
few,.,TRBJ2-3,TRBV7-2,TGTGCCAGCAGGATCGGTGCAGATACGCAGTATTTT,CASRIGADTQYF
few,.,TRBJ1-2,TRBV19,TGTGCCAGTAGTATATATGGTAAAGATGGCTACACCTTC,CASSIYGKDGYTF
few,.,TRBJ2-3,TRBV29-1,TGCAGCGTCGGAAGGACAGCTAGCACAGATACGCAGTATTTT,CSVGRTASTDTQYF
.,.,TRBJ1-2,TRBV28,TGTGCCAGCATCCAGAATTATAACTATGGCTACACCTTC,CASIQNYNYGYTF
.,.,TRBJ1-2,TRBV5-1,TGCGCCAGCAGCTTGGCCGAATCCTATGGCTACACCTTC,CASSLAESYGYTF
.,.,TRBJ2-7,TRBV28,TGTGCCAGCCATGGTGGGCCCCCAACCTCCGTGGGGGAGCAGTACTTC,CASHGGPPTSVGEQYF
few,TRBD1,TRBJ1-2,TRBV19,TGTGCCAGTAGTCGGGACAGGGCTAACTATGGCTACACCTTC,CASSRDRANYGYTF
few,TRBD1,TRBJ1-1,TRBV19,TGTGCCAGTAGTATAGGGGCAGGGGGCCCAGCTTTCTTT,CASSIGAGGPAFF
.,.,TRBJ2-5,TRBV7-3,TGTGCCAGCAGCTTCCGGGACGGGGAAGAGACCCAGTACTTC,CASSFRDGEETQYF
few,TRBD1,TRBJ1-4,TRBV30,TGTGCCTGGAGTGTAAGGGGGCGTAGTGAAAAACTGTTTTTT,CAWSVRGRSEKLFF
.,TRBD2,TRBJ2-3,TRBV6-5,TGTGCCAGCAGTTACAACCTAGCGGGGTCAGATACGCAGTATTTT,CASSYNLAGSDTQYF
.,.,TRBJ1-2,TRBV7-8,TGTGCCAGCAGCTCAATTGGGGAGACGAACTATGGCTACACCTTC,CASSSIGETNYGYTF
.,.,TRBJ1-2,TRBV2,TGTGCCAGCAGTGAGGGGTCCAACTATGGCTACACCTTC,CASSEGSNYGYTF
.,.,TRBJ2-5,TRBV4-2,TGTGCCAGCAGTTATTCCGGGACACAGCAAGAGACCCAGTACTTC,CASSYSGTQQETQYF
few,TRBD1,TRBJ2-6,TRBV4-2,TGTGCCAGCAGCCAAGAGAAGCCGGGACAGATCTCTGGGGCCAACGTCCTGACTTTC,CASSQEKPGQISGANVLTF
few,TRBD1,TRBJ2-7,TRBV29-1,TGCAGCGCCGACAGGGGGCAAGGGTACGAGCAGTACTTC,CSADRGQGYEQYF
.,.,TRBJ2-1,TRBV10-3,TGTGCCATCAGTGACTCACGGACAGATGATGAGCAGTTCTTC,CAISDSRTDDEQFF
few,.,TRBJ2-3,TRBV21-1,TGTGCCTGGGGCAGGGGGCCAGATACGCAGTATTTT,CAWGRGPDTQYF
few,.,TRBJ2-3,TRBV10-3,TGTGCCATCAGTGAGTCCCAGGCTAGCACAGATACGCAGTATTTT,CAISESQASTDTQYF
few,TRBD1,TRBJ1-1,TRBV7-2,TGTGCCAGCAGCCCAGTAGGGACAGGGAACACTGAAGCTTTCTTT,CASSPVGTGNTEAFF
.,.,TRBJ2-2,TRBV6-6,TGTGCCAGCAGTTACAGTTCGAACACCGGGGAGCTGTTTTTT,CASSYSSNTGELFF
few,TRBD1,TRBJ1-2,TRBV29-1,TGCAGCGTGAGGGCACAGGGGACGGACTATGGCTACACCTTC,CSVRAQGTDYGYTF
.,.,TRBJ1-2,TRBV27,TGTGCCAGCAGTTTAAGGTCAGGGAGGGGGGTGGACTATGGCTACACCTTC,CASSLRSGRGVDYGYTF
few,TRBD1,TRBJ1-5,TRBV19,TGTGCCAGTATACAGACAGGGGGAAATCAGCCCCAGCATTTT,CASIQTGGNQPQHF
.,TRBD1,TRBJ1-5,TRBV19,TGTGCCAGTAGGGGACAGGGTCCCAATCAGCCCCAGCATTTT,CASRGQGPNQPQHF
few,TRBD2,TRBJ2-3,TRBV7-2,TGTGCCAGCAGCTTTAGTAGCGGGGTACTTGGGGGGCAGTATTTT,CASSFSSGVLGGQYF
few,.,TRBJ1-2,TRBV27,TGTGCCAGCAGTGACAGGACCTCTAACTATGGCTACACCTTC,CASSDRTSNYGYTF
few,.,TRBJ1-2,TRBV27,TGTGCCAGCAGTCCCTGGACAGATTATGGCTACACCTTC,CASSPWTDYGYTF
once,TRBD1,TRBJ1-6,TRBV4-1,TGCGCCAGCAGCCTATCCGGGACAGGGGGCTCAGTAGGATCACCCCTCCACTTT,CASSLSGTGGSVGSPLHF
.,TRBD1,TRBJ1-1,TRBV5-1,TGCGCCAGCAGCCCCACAGGGGAGGCTGAAGCTTTCTTT,CASSPTGEAEAFF
.,TRBD1,TRBJ1-6,TRBV7-8,TGTGCCAGCAGCTCAGACCGGGACAGGGGGTATTCACCCCTCCACTTT,CASSSDRDRGYSPLHF
.,.,TRBJ2-7,TRBV7-2,TGTGCCAGCAGCGCTCAGGCAGGGGGGTACGAGCAGTACTTC,CASSAQAGGYEQYF
few,TRBD1,TRBJ1-4,TRBV9,TGTGCCAGCAGCGGAGGACAGGGAGGATCAAATGAAAAACTGTTTTTT,CASSGGQGGSNEKLFF
.,.,TRBJ2-7,TRBV30,TGTGCCTGGACGACCGGGATGAGCTCCTACGAGCAGTACTTC,CAWTTGMSSYEQYF